These 19 T cell receptor beta chains were all obtained from the same sample, sequenced in a study of T-cell reconstitution after alpha-beta-depleted transplantation in children (dated by TCRdb to about 2016). The meaning of the sample's treatment or condition label: allogeneic hematopoietic cell transplantation with graft depleted of TCRalphabeta T cells and CD19 B cells. The library was obtained by PCR. Instrument used: Illumina HiSeq 2500. To normalize quantification of the TCRbeta repertoire, the TCR libraries were built with molecular barcoding that relied on unique molecular identifiers. TCRdb's own reprocessing of the public reads used fastp at Q25 and MiXCR and kept productive beta chains. Duplicate CDR3 protein sequences are folded into a single record with the most common DNA and genes. Within this sample are fewer than 350,000 distinct CDR3 sequences, with around 10% of them counted one time only. 7% to 9.5% of the sample comes from the top ten.

The material sequenced was PBMCs, taken before TCRalphabeta/CD19-depleted stem cell transplant. The receptors stem from a boy under three years old with acute myeloid leukemia, due to receive a stem cell transplant.

This chain uses TRBV3-1 with TRBJ2-1; 7 bases fit TRBD2. After removal of 11 bases from V and 4 bases from J, the junction contained 14 bases not matched to a gene. Germline V gene lookup returns CDR1 LGHDT and CDR2 YNNKEL (reference sequence). The CDR3 sequence is 15 residues long. CDR3 bases: TGTGCCTGCTGCCACGGCCAGCGGGAATACAATGAGCAGTTCTTC. Its translation is CACCHGQREYNEQFF.

This chain links TRBV19 with TRBJ1-3; D gene unclear. The CDR3 consists of 17 residues. Germline lookup yields CDR1 LNHDA and CDR2 SQIVND (reference sequence). V lost 0 bases and J 5 bases, leaving 17 bases between the germline ends. The CDR3 sequence is CASSIDPGPIRRNTIYF. Written as DNA, the CDR3 is TGTGCCAGTAGTATAGACCCCGGGCCTATTCGAAGAAACACCATATATTTT.

The chain recombines TRBV19 with TRBJ2-7; TRBD2 is a possible D gene (5 bases). Germline V gives CDR1 LNHDA, CDR2 SQIVND (reference sequence). Trimming took off 4 bases at V and 3 bases at J, with 13 bases between the two ends. The CDR3 runs 14 residues. CDR3 sequence reads: CASSRGSSGYEQYF. CDR3 DNA sequence: TGTGCCAGTAGTAGGGGTTCCAGCGGCTACGAGCAGTACTTC.

This clonotype was detected many times. The chain carries TRBV28 and TRBJ1-5, with D possibly being TRBD1 (6 bases). Trimming took 1 base from V and 7 from J, leaving 11 bases between them. The germline V gene encodes CDR1 MDHEN and CDR2 SYDVKM. This CDR3 comprises 14 residues. The CDR3 nucleotides read TGTGCCAGCAGTTTATCCAACAGGGAGCAGCCCCAGCATTTT. As protein: CASSLSNREQPQHF. Together with reference TRBV28 and TRBJ1-5, the CDR3 gives the full variable domain: DVKVTQSSRYLVKRTGEKVFLECVQDMDHENMFWYRQDPGLGLRLIYFSYDVKMKEKGDIPEGYSVSREKKERFSLILESASTNQTSMYLCASSLSNREQPQHFGDGTRLSIL.

Many counts were recorded for this clonotype. This sequence joins TRBV20-1 and TRBJ2-7, with 9 bases matching TRBD1. Germline loops: CDR1 DFQATT, CDR2 SNEGSKA (reference sequence). With 4 bases clipped from V and 3 bases from J, the junction kept 7 bases outside the gene matches. This CDR3 region has 14 residues. CDR3 in DNA: TGCAGTGCTACCGGGACAGGGAATATCTACGAGCAGTACTTC. This encodes CSATGTGNIYEQYF.

This clonotype was counted at least ten times. The V call is TRBV11-2, the J call TRBJ2-3, with D perhaps TRBD1 (6 bases). The V end was cut by 5 bases, the J end by 8 bases, with 20 bases between. Germline lookup yields CDR1 SGHAT and CDR2 FQNNGV. The length of the CDR3 is 15 residues. The CDR3 region has the DNA TGTGCCAGCAGCCCCCCGGGACATTGGCACGGTACGCAGTATTTT. This translates into CASSPPGHWHGTQYF.

This clonotype was detected a few times. The chain couples TRBV10-3 to TRBJ2-3, with D perhaps matching TRBD1 (6 bases). Looked up from germline, CDR1 is ENHRY and CDR2 is SYGVKD. This CDR3 is built from 13 residues. V was trimmed by 7 bases and J by 3 bases, leaving 11 bases between them. The DNA for the CDR3 is TGTGCCATCAAGGGGGTAGCGACAGATACGCAGTATTTT. This gives the protein CAIKGVATDTQYF.

This clonotype was recorded a few times. This chain uses TRBV7-3 with TRBJ2-3, with 7 nucleotides matching TRBD2. The CDR3 length is 15 residues. V dropped 5 bases and J dropped 5; count of bases not matched to a gene: 10. Germline V gene lookup returns CDR1 SGHTA and CDR2 FQGTGA. The DNA of the CDR3 is TGTGCCAGCAGCCCCTCGGGGCCGGGGGGAGATACGCAGTATTTT. Its protein is CASSPSGPGGDTQYF. The complete variable domain, with remaining parts taken from reference TRBV7-3 and TRBJ2-3, reads GAGVSQTPSNKVTEKGKYVELRCDPISGHTALYWYRQSLGQGPEFLIYFQGTGAADDSGLPNDRFFAVRPEGSVSTLKIQRTERGDSAVYLCASSPSGPGGDTQYFGPGTRLTVL.

To note about this clonotype: A much larger clone differs from this one at a single base, so this may be a read error. The chain has TRBV5-1 and TRBJ1-1; no reliable D call. There are 14 residues in the CDR3. Germline-derived CDR1 and CDR2 are SGHRS and YFSETQ. CDR3 sequence (DNA): TGCGCCAGCAGCCACCGGCGGGCATTCACTGAACCTTTCTTT. This translates into CASSHRRAFTEPFF.

This clonotype was observed a few times. This chain joins TRBV12-3 or TRBV12-4 and TRBJ1-5, with a possible D match to TRBD1 (5 bases). CDR3 length equals 16 residues. Trimming left V 2 bases short and J 0 bases short, with 11 bases between. CDR3 coding DNA: TGTGCCAGCAGTTTATTGGGACTCCTTAGCAATCAGCCCCAGCATTTT. As protein: CASSLLGLLSNQPQHF.

Regarding this clonotype: A much more abundant neighbour one base away suggests this may be a read error. The V gene is TRBV20-1, the J gene TRBJ2-1; D is ambiguous. The CDR3 contains 12 residues. The V gene lost 1 base and the J gene lost 10 bases, with 11 bases spanning the gap. The germline CDR1 and CDR2 sequences are DFQATT and SNEGSKA (reference sequence). This CDR3 is CSARATRGEQFF. The CDR3 coding sequence is TGCAGTGCTAGAGCTACTCGCGGCGAGCAGTTCTTC.

This clonotype showed up many times. This chain joins TRBV20-1 and TRBJ1-1; D gene uncertain. There are 11 residues in the CDR3. V was cut by 1 base and J by 4 bases, with 4 bases left in between. The germline V gene has CDR1 DFQATT and CDR2 SNEGSKA (reference sequence). CDR3 protein: CSARGATEAFF. The CDR3 region has the DNA TGCAGTGCTAGAGGGGCCACTGAAGCTTTCTTT.

This clonotype appeared many times. The chain combines TRBV3-1 with TRBJ1-2; D is possibly TRBD1 (6 bases). The V gene lost 0 bases and the J gene lost 4 bases, with 12 bases spanning the gap. The V gene's germline CDR1 is LGHDT and CDR2 YNNKEL (reference sequence). The length of the CDR3 is 15 residues. CDR3 nucleotide sequence: TGTGCCAGCAGCCAAGAGAACGGGGGGCTCTATGGCTACACCTTC. Protein sequence: CASSQENGGLYGYTF.

The sample holds a few counts of this clonotype. The rearrangement joins TRBV4-3 to TRBJ1-6, with D unresolved. Deletions cut 2 bases from V and 4 bases from J, with 12 bases between. The CDR3 is made up of 16 amino acids. Per the germline V gene, CDR1 is LGHNA and CDR2 is YSLEER. The CDR3 sequence is CASSQMGARYNSPLHF. CDR3 sequence (DNA): TGCGCCAGCAGCCAAATGGGAGCAAGATATAATTCACCCCTCCACTTT.

This clonotype has at least ten counts. The rearrangement links TRBV10-3 to TRBJ2-7, with D tentatively TRBD1 (5 bases). V was pared by 0 bases and J by 0 bases, with 12 bases between. This CDR3 has 16 residues. CDR1 ENHRY and CDR2 SYGVKD come from the germline V gene. In DNA, the CDR3 is TGTGCCATCAGTGAGTCTTTGGTGGGGCTCTCCTACGAGCAGTACTTC. The encoded protein is CAISESLVGLSYEQYF.

At least ten counts were recorded for this clonotype. The genes are TRBV28 and TRBJ2-1; 7 bases line up with TRBD2. The CDR3 contains 14 residues. V was clipped by 6 bases and J by 9 bases; unmatched bases: 11. Germline lookup yields CDR1 MDHEN and CDR2 SYDVKM. This chain's CDR3 is CASSMSGGIVEQFF. In DNA, the CDR3 is TGTGCCAGCAGCATGTCGGGAGGCATTGTTGAGCAGTTCTTC.

This clonotype has ten or more counts. This rearrangement joins TRBV28 to TRBJ2-3; D is ambiguous. The CDR3 covers 16 residues. V was cut by 1 base and J by 2 bases, with 13 bases left in between. Germline V gene data show CDR1 as MDHEN and CDR2 as SYDVKM. CDR3 residues: CASSLLTPDLTDTQYF. The CDR3 region has the DNA TGTGCCAGCAGTTTATTAACCCCGGACCTCACAGATACGCAGTATTTT.

This clonotype was observed at least ten times. The chain recombines TRBV5-1 with TRBJ1-6, with D perhaps matching TRBD1 (6 bases). Germline loops: CDR1 SGHRS, CDR2 YFSETQ. There are 16 residues in the CDR3. Here the CDR3 reads CATKKAVDRVGSPLHF. CDR3 nucleotides: TGCGCGACAAAGAAGGCGGTGGACAGAGTAGGTTCACCCCTCCACTTT.

This clonotype came up many times. This sequence joins TRBV4-2 and TRBJ1-4, with D perhaps matching TRBD1 (6 bases). The V gene's germline CDR1 is LGHNA and CDR2 YNFKEQ. V lost 2 bases, J lost 7 bases, and 20 bases lay in between. This CDR3 has 17 amino acids. CDR3: CASSQTGTRRGAEKLFF. Written as DNA, the CDR3 is TGTGCCAGCAGCCAAACAGGGACACGTAGGGGGGCTGAAAAACTGTTTTTT.